These 4 T cell receptor beta chains were all obtained from the same sample, sequenced in a study of long-term antiretroviral therapy in people with HIV. The run of the v3.0 immunoSEQ assay was at survey level. Produced via immunoSEQ multiplex PCR; TCRdb's table is partial and in-frame only. The sample holds some 25,000 clones, about 86% seen once. Sequencing used unsorted PBMCs, obtained 1.2 years after starting antiretroviral therapy. All receptors derive from a man aged 50-60 years with HIV.

The chain carries TRBV5-1 and TRBJ2-1, with TRBD1 identical over 7 bases. Losses at the gene ends were 4 bases for V and 2 bases for J; bases not matched to a gene: 9. Germline CDR1 and CDR2: SGHRS and YFSETQ. The CDR3 runs to 16 residues. In DNA, the CDR3 is TGCGCCAGCAGCCCGCCGACAGGGCGCACCTACAATGAGCAGTTCTTC. It specifies CASSPPTGRTYNEQFF.

The rearrangement links TRBV30 to TRBJ1-6; TRBD1 matches 7 bases. From germline, CDR1 is GTSNPN and CDR2 SVGIG (reference sequence). This CDR3 region has 15 residues. The V segment lost 2 bases and the J segment 7 bases; nucleotides outside the gene matches: 8. As DNA, the CDR3 is TGTGCCTGGAGTCCGCAGGGGGGGAGGAATTCACCCCTCCACTTT. Its translation is CAWSPQGGRNSPLHF.

This sequence joins TRBV18 and TRBJ2-7; TRBD1 agrees at 7 bases. V lost 0 bases, J lost 5 bases, and 4 bases stayed unmatched. The CDR3 is made up of 14 amino acids. The germline V gene has CDR1 KGHSH and CDR2 LQKENI. CDR3 nucleotides: TGTGCCAGCTCACCACCGACAGGGTCCCACGAGCAGTACTTC. It specifies CASSPPTGSHEQYF. Full variable domain (rest looked up from reference TRBV18 and TRBJ2-7): NAGVMQNPRHLVRRRGQEARLRCSPMKGHSHVYWYRQLPEEGLKFMVYLQKENIIDESGMPKERFSAEFPKEGPSILRIQQVVRGDSAAYFCASSPPTGSHEQYFGPGTRLTVT.

This rearrangement joins TRBV27 to TRBJ1-2, with TRBD1 matching over 8 bases. From germline, CDR1 is MNHEY and CDR2 SMNVEV (reference sequence). V lost 5 bases to trimming and J lost 7 bases; unmatched junction nucleotides: 6. The CDR3 runs 13 residues. The CDR3 DNA follows: TGTGCCAGCAGTGAGACAGGGGTTGCTGGCTACACCTTC. Residues: CASSETGVAGYTF.